Listed below are T cell receptor beta chains from one sample, sequenced in a study of PD-1 blockade in classical Hodgkin lymphoma. Sequencing was performed with immunoSEQ multiplex PCR; in TCRdb, only in-frame clones are kept and a portion is missing. The sample consists of 110,000 or so clones, roughly nine tenths of them appearing once. Specimen: peripheral blood mononuclear cells (PBMCs), collected before the fourth cycle of nivolumab. The source is a human donor with classical Hodgkin lymphoma. CDR3s include the opening cysteine and the closing phenylalanine or tryptophan. Fields, in order: J gene, V gene, CDR3 protein.

J: TRBJ2-7
V: TRBV23-1
CDR3: CAIAQGAWGEQYF

J: TRBJ1-2
V: TRBV19
CDR3: CASSRGDGTYGYTF

J: TRBJ1-1
V: TRBV6-5
CDR3: CASNTTPGPPGKAFF

J: TRBJ2-7
V: TRBV10-2
CDR3: CASTLAGAREQYF

J: TRBJ1-2
V: TRBV2
CDR3: CASSEEDGLPASNYGYTF

J: TRBJ1-2
V: TRBV30
CDR3: CAWSQASGAYGYTF

J: TRBJ2-1
V: TRBV18
CDR3: CASSPGPGPFLNEQFF

J: TRBJ2-3
V: TRBV11-3
CDR3: CASSLTTHTDTQYF

J: TRBJ2-5
V: TRBV5-1
CDR3: CASSLQQGAETQYF

J: TRBJ2-6
V: TRBV25-1
CDR3: CASQESDRAGANVLTF

J: TRBJ1-1
V: TRBV5-6
CDR3: CASNLLSGVNTEAFF

J: TRBJ1-4
V: TRBV28
CDR3: CASSESGQGATNEKLFF

J: TRBJ1-5
V: TRBV7-4
CDR3: CASSLEIGTGYSNQPQHF

J: TRBJ1-4
V: TRBV18
CDR3: CASSLLGEKLFF

J: TRBJ2-1
V: TRBV11-1
CDR3: CASSQLAGEGHEQFF

J: TRBJ1-3
V: TRBV30
CDR3: CAWSAPTMGGDGNTIYF

J: TRBJ1-2
V: TRBV6-5
CDR3: CASTIPRGRSYGYTF

J: TRBJ2-3
V: TRBV4-3
CDR3: CASSQDLVTSGSWDTQYF

J: TRBJ2-7
V: TRBV27
CDR3: CASSFGYEQYF

J: TRBJ1-1
V: TRBV30
CDR3: CACQYQGWTEAFF

J: TRBJ2-4
V: TRBV30
CDR3: CACGGQSALAKNIQYF

J: TRBJ2-1
V: TRBV20-1
CDR3: CSPQRGYEQFF

J: TRBJ2-7
V: TRBV2
CDR3: CASREPGQGSYEQYF

J: TRBJ2-7
V: TRBV4-2
CDR3: CASSQVPYEQYF

J: TRBJ1-2
V: TRBV4-1
CDR3: CASSQDGTVANYGYTF

J: TRBJ1-1
V: TRBV30
CDR3: CAWSVLRQNTEAFF

J: TRBJ2-7
V: TRBV9
CDR3: CASSVISGRAEEQYF

J: TRBJ1-2
V: TRBV28
CDR3: CASSLGGWGDRHYGYTF